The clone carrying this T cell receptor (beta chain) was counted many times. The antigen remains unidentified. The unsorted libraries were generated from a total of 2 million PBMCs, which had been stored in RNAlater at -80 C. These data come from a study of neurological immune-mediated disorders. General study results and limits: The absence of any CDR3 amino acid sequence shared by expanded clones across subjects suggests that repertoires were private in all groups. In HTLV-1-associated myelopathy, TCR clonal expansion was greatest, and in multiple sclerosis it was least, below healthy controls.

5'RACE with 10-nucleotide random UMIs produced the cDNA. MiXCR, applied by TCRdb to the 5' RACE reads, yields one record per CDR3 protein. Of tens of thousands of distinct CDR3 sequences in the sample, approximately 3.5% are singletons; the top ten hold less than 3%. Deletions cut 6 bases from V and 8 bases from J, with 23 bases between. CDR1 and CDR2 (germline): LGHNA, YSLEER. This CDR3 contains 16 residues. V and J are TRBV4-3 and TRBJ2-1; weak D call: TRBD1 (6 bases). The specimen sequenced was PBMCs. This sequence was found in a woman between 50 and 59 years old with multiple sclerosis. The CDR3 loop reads CASSHIPGQRGDEQFF. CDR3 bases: TGCGCCAGCAGTCACATACCGGGACAAAGGGGCGATGAGCAGTTCTTC.